This T cell receptor beta chain derives from a study of shared clonotypes between healthy human individuals. Study-wide results and limits: Across a handful of donors, naive CD4 shared around 5.1%, naive CD8 more than 3%, memory CD4 approximately 2.5%, memory CD8 0.4% to 0.5%.

Germline V gives CDR1 PRHDT, CDR2 FYEKMQ (reference sequence). The CDR3 runs to 12 residues. On this clone: Its antigen remains unidentified. One end of the junction fails to match germline, which may point to a read error.

Per the study methods: ImmunoSEQ supplied junction-only sequences lacking quality scores, so filtering was different. Sequencing was performed with immunoSEQ multiplex PCR; in TCRdb, only in-frame clones are kept and a portion is missing. V and J calls and clone size are those listed in that table; D and trimming were worked out from the DNA. The sample includes millions of clones, about 95% of them seen just once. Cells designated naive CD8 were CD45RO-negative and were positively selected for CCR7, with terminally differentiated effector memory CD45RA+ cells excluded. The chain carries TRBV13 and TRBJ2-3; TRBD2 aligns across 8 bases. Sequencing was carried out using naive CD8+ T cells sorted from blood. The origin of this receptor is a man aged 18 to 29 in good health. This CDR3 reads CASSSEDLAGKF. In DNA, the CDR3 is TGTGCCAGCAGCTCTGAGGACTTAGCGGGGAAATTT.